This TCR beta chain was found in a study of CD8 T cells in ankylosing spondylitis. Study-level points and caveats: Seemingly distinctive of ankylosing spondylitis blood was a TCR beta motif formed by eight highly homologous variants.

Many counts were recorded for this clonotype. Its target is not known. Trimming cost V 8 bases and J 4 bases; bases outside gene matches: 7. The CDR3 sequence is 14 residues long. CDR1 is MNHEY and CDR2 is SMNVEV in the germline V gene (reference sequence). Each CDR3 protein gets one entry after TCRdb re-called the 5' RACE reads with MiXCR. This table holds more than 400,000 distinct CDR3 sequences, less than 6% found once. The chain has TRBV27 and TRBJ1-1; TRBD1 matches at 10 bases. Sequencing was carried out using blood, either unsorted or a sorted T cell fraction (not recorded which). This clonotype was sampled from a male donor with ankylosing spondylitis. CDR3 residues: CASGRTGGGTEAFF. CDR3 bases: TGTGCCAGCGGAAGGACAGGGGGGGGCACTGAAGCTTTCTTT.